This is a list of T cell receptor beta chains from one sample in a study of cytomegalovirus exposure and HLA in healthy donors. Produced via immunoSEQ multiplex PCR; TCRdb's table is partial and in-frame only. This sample carries roughly 68,000 clones, roughly 80% of them seen once, and the ten largest clones take approximately 5.4%. Sequencing was carried out using PBMCs. These receptors originate from a male donor in good health and CMV-seropositive. Both conserved end residues are part of each CDR3. Each record gives: V gene, D gene, clone size, J gene, CDR3 DNA, CDR3 protein. A D gene is named only where the DNA matches it firmly. The listing skips clone size in some rows; elsewhere it reads once, few, many or a size class.

V gene: TRBV2; D gene: TRBD2; clone size: NA; J gene: TRBJ2-3; CDR3 DNA: TGTGCCAGCAGTGAAAAAAGGGGGACTAGCAGTCCTAGCACAGATACGCAGTATTTT; CDR3 protein: CASSEKRGTSSPSTDTQYF
V gene: TRBV19; D gene: NA; clone size: NA; J gene: TRBJ2-3; CDR3 DNA: TGTGCCAGTGCCACCGTCCGCGGCGGGCAGGCAGATACGCAGTATTTT; CDR3 protein: CASATVRGGQADTQYF
V gene: TRBV9; D gene: NA; clone size: NA; J gene: TRBJ1-6; CDR3 DNA: TGTGCCAGCAGCGTAGACTCGGGGTCCCTCCACTTT; CDR3 protein: CASSVDSGSLHF
V gene: TRBV5-4; D gene: TRBD1; clone size: NA; J gene: TRBJ2-1; CDR3 DNA: TGTGCCAGCAGCTTGGGGTTACAGGGGAACTATGAGCAGTTCTTC; CDR3 protein: CASSLGLQGNYEQFF
V gene: TRBV11-1; D gene: NA; clone size: NA; J gene: TRBJ2-1; CDR3 DNA: TGTGCCAGCAGCTTTCAAGGACTCTCCTACAATGAGCAGTTCTTC; CDR3 protein: CASSFQGLSYNEQFF
V gene: TRBV7-9; D gene: TRBD1; clone size: NA; J gene: TRBJ1-1; CDR3 DNA: TGTGCCAGCAGCTTTTCATACAGGGGGCGGACTGAAGCTTTCTTT; CDR3 protein: CASSFSYRGRTEAFF
V gene: TRBV11-2; D gene: TRBD2; clone size: few; J gene: TRBJ2-3; CDR3 DNA: TGTGCCAGCAGCTTATCCACCGGGATTAGCGGGGGGCGCACAGATACGCAGTATTTT; CDR3 protein: CASSLSTGISGGRTDTQYF
V gene: TRBV7-8; D gene: NA; clone size: NA; J gene: TRBJ1-4; CDR3 DNA: TGTGCCAGCAGTTCTCAGGGAAGTGAAAAACTGTTTTTT; CDR3 protein: CASSSQGSEKLFF
V gene: TRBV5-5; D gene: NA; clone size: NA; J gene: TRBJ1-2; CDR3 DNA: TGTGCCAGCAGCCAAATGGCAGGGGAAGCTAACTATGGCTGCACCTTC; CDR3 protein: CASSQMAGEANYGCTF
V gene: TRBV4-2; D gene: TRBD2; clone size: NA; J gene: TRBJ2-7; CDR3 DNA: TGTGCCAGCAGCCAAGAAAACCTAGCGGGGTCCCACGAGCAGTACTTC; CDR3 protein: CASSQENLAGSHEQYF
V gene: TRBV4-3; D gene: TRBD1; clone size: NA; J gene: TRBJ2-7; CDR3 DNA: TGCGCCAGCAGCCCGACCGAGACAGGGACCCACGAGCAGTACTTC; CDR3 protein: CASSPTETGTHEQYF
V gene: TRBV5-4; D gene: NA; clone size: NA; J gene: TRBJ1-1; CDR3 DNA: TGTGCCAGCAGCTTAAGGGGACTGCTTTCGTTTGCCATGAACACTGAAGCTTTCTTT; CDR3 protein: CASSLRGLLSFAMNTEAFF
V gene: TRBV6-4; D gene: TRBD2; clone size: once; J gene: TRBJ2-3; CDR3 DNA: TGTGCCAGCAGATCCACTAGCGGGGGGGCCACAGATACGCAGTATTTT; CDR3 protein: CASRSTSGGATDTQYF
V gene: TRBV14; D gene: NA; clone size: few; J gene: TRBJ2-2; CDR3 DNA: TGTGCCAGCAGCCAAGATTCCCTCGCGGGGGAGCTGTTTTTT; CDR3 protein: CASSQDSLAGELFF
V gene: TRBV7-2; D gene: NA; clone size: NA; J gene: TRBJ1-1; CDR3 DNA: TGTGCCAGCAGCTTATACGCCACAGGTCTGTTTGAGGCTTTCTTT; CDR3 protein: CASSLYATGLFEAFF
V gene: TRBV4-1; D gene: NA; clone size: NA; J gene: TRBJ1-1; CDR3 DNA: TGCGCCAGCAGCCAAGTTGGGGCTATGAACACTGAAGCTTTCTTT; CDR3 protein: CASSQVGAMNTEAFF
V gene: TRBV4-3; D gene: TRBD1; clone size: NA; J gene: TRBJ2-2; CDR3 DNA: TGCGCCAGCAGCTGGACAGGGGGCAACACCGGGGAGCTGTTTTTT; CDR3 protein: CASSWTGGNTGELFF
V gene: TRBV2; D gene: TRBD1; clone size: few; J gene: TRBJ2-7; CDR3 DNA: TGTGCCAGCGGGGACAGGTACTACGAGCAGTACTTC; CDR3 protein: CASGDRYYEQYF
V gene: TRBV2; D gene: TRBD1; clone size: NA; J gene: TRBJ1-1; CDR3 DNA: TGTGCCAGCAGTATCCAGGGGGTGGGGAACACTGAAGCTTTCTTT; CDR3 protein: CASSIQGVGNTEAFF
V gene: TRBV2; D gene: TRBD1; clone size: once; J gene: TRBJ1-1; CDR3 DNA: TGTGCCAGCAGTGTGACAGGGGGATCTGAAGCTTTCTTT; CDR3 protein: CASSVTGGSEAFF
V gene: TRBV9; D gene: TRBD1; clone size: NA; J gene: TRBJ1-1; CDR3 DNA: TGTGCCAGCAGCGTAGACGGGGGGACAGGGGTTTGGCGTGAAGCTTTCTTT; CDR3 protein: CASSVDGGTGVWREAFF
V gene: TRBV7-2; D gene: TRBD2; clone size: NA; J gene: TRBJ2-1; CDR3 DNA: TGTGCCAGCAGCTGGATCCGACTAGCCGGTTACAATGAGCAGTTCTTC; CDR3 protein: CASSWIRLAGYNEQFF
V gene: TRBV27; D gene: TRBD1; clone size: NA; J gene: TRBJ1-2; CDR3 DNA: TGTGCCAGCAGTCCGGGGGGGACAGGGAGTGGCTACACCTTC; CDR3 protein: CASSPGGTGSGYTF
V gene: TRBV29-1; D gene: TRBD1; clone size: NA; J gene: TRBJ1-3; CDR3 DNA: TGCAGCGTTGGTGACAGGGCTGGAAACACCATATATTTT; CDR3 protein: CSVGDRAGNTIYF
V gene: TRBV6-1; D gene: NA; clone size: NA; J gene: TRBJ1-1; CDR3 DNA: TGTGCCACCCCCGATGACAGGAACACTGAAGCTTTCTTT; CDR3 protein: CATPDDRNTEAFF
V gene: TRBV9; D gene: TRBD1; clone size: NA; J gene: TRBJ2-7; CDR3 DNA: TGTGCCAGCAGTCCCAGAAAGGGACAGCTTTCTTACGAGCAGTACTTC; CDR3 protein: CASSPRKGQLSYEQYF
V gene: TRBV29-1; D gene: NA; clone size: NA; J gene: TRBJ2-3; CDR3 DNA: TGCAGCCCCGAGGTCTCAGATACGCAGTATTTT; CDR3 protein: CSPEVSDTQYF
V gene: TRBV4-3; D gene: NA; clone size: NA; J gene: TRBJ2-5; CDR3 DNA: TGCGCCAGCAGCCAAGATCACGGAGAGACCCAGTACTTC; CDR3 protein: CASSQDHGETQYF
V gene: TRBV2; D gene: TRBD2; clone size: few; J gene: TRBJ2-1; CDR3 DNA: TGTGCCAGCAGGGGACTAGCGGGGATATACAATGAGCAGTTCTTC; CDR3 protein: CASRGLAGIYNEQFF
V gene: TRBV4-1; D gene: NA; clone size: NA; J gene: TRBJ2-7; CDR3 DNA: TGCGCCAGCAGCCAAGTCGAGGGAGGCCGTCACGAGCAGTACTTC; CDR3 protein: CASSQVEGGRHEQYF
V gene: TRBV25-1; D gene: NA; clone size: NA; J gene: TRBJ1-2; CDR3 DNA: TGTGCCAGCAGTGAATATCGGCAGGAGGCTCTCTATGGCTACACCTTC; CDR3 protein: CASSEYRQEALYGYTF
V gene: TRBV28; D gene: TRBD1; clone size: NA; J gene: TRBJ2-5; CDR3 DNA: TGTGCCAGCAGCGACCCCAGACAGGGGGGAGAGACCCAGTACTTC; CDR3 protein: CASSDPRQGGETQYF